This T cell receptor (beta chain) derives from a study of post-analysis software for immune sequencing data. Study results and limitations: About five TRBV segments occurring more often in patients than controls included TRBV5-6, TRBV5-1 and TRBV20-1. Batch-matched samples strongly co-clustered by F measure.

Details on this clonotype: Its antigen remains unknown.

The TCR beta cDNA libraries carried unique molecular identifiers. Input amounts of 1 to 10 million T cells were used. These gave approximately 500,000 cDNA molecules, so each molecule approximated one T cell. TCRdb re-called the PCR reads with MiXCR, one entry per CDR3 protein. The sample lists approximately 630,000 distinct CDR3 sequences, roughly three fifths occurring once. From germline, CDR1 is SEHNR and CDR2 FQNEAQ (reference sequence). The V segment lost 8 bases and the J segment 9 bases; nucleotides outside the gene matches: 8. The CDR3 length is 14 residues. The specimen sequenced was blood. This sequence was found in a girl aged 2 to 10 with multiple sclerosis. V usage is TRBV7-9 and J usage is TRBJ2-1; 12 nucleotides align to TRBD2. The CDR3 region has the DNA TGTGCCAGCGGTCTAGCGGGGGGGCCCCCTGAGCAGTTCTTC. This translates into CASGLAGGPPEQFF.